The sequence of this T cell receptor beta chain was determined in a study of blood T cell repertoires in COVID-19 (dated by TCRdb to about 2020). General notes on the study: Samples from collaborators originated in the United States, Italy and Spain and spanned both the acute and convalescent phases of COVID-19. Sample metadata almost always included a de-identified subject ID, COVID-19 status, age in years and sex. The repertoires were released in a freely available public database intended as a resource for research on the immune response to SARS-CoV-2. The prospective study material was composed of cDNA or gDNA derived from T cells, B-cell-depleted T cells, or PBMCs. Subjects who had been exposed to COVID-19, were actively infected with it, or had recovered from it provided the deeply sampled blood TCRbeta repertoires that made up the dataset. The samples were drawn from two sources: the first 160 participants of the ongoing ImmuneRACE study, and 1,254 subjects contributed by 6 global collaborators. Where available, HLA class I and class II types were obtained from metadata supplied by the sample provider rather than from assay-based typing.

TCRbeta CDR3 regions were amplified from genomic DNA by means of the immunoSEQ Assay, a bias-controlled multiplex PCR. The study's own analysis went as follows. The number of nucleated cells in each sample was estimated by amplification of reference gene primers within the assay. To quantify the absolute abundance of each unique TCRbeta CDR3 rearrangement, sequence reads were collapsed and filtered. For each sample, productive Simpson clonality was calculated as the square root of Simpson's diversity index over productive rearrangements. Imported from immuneACCESS, the table was reduced by TCRdb to in-frame sequences with V and J called. These copies leave out some clones; in studies compared against another copy, an unresolved V gene accounts for under half, and the cause of the remainder is not known. V and J calls and clone size are given by that table; D and trimming were obtained from the DNA. In this sample the table shows roughly 520,000 clones, roughly 90% of which occur a single time. The ten biggest clones cover 1.8% of the sample.

According to the germline V gene, CDR1 reads SGHTA and CDR2 reads FQGNSA. The junction carries 12 bases between V and J, which are trimmed by 10 bases and 0 bases respectively. The CDR3 goes from the cysteine to the phenylalanine over 13 residues. The kept DNA is CDR3 alone, 39 bases in frame from the first base. In the prospective study, participants were about 18 to 100 years old, resided in about two dozen geographic areas of the United States, and were enrolled through a virtual design. In the prospective study, cohorts were assigned on the basis of participant-reported clinical history obtained from a screening survey and a study questionnaire. Recovered participants in ImmuneRACE Cohort 3 were defined by two consecutive negative NP/OP PCR tests, clearance by a healthcare professional, or resolution of symptoms. Each participant in the prospective study had whole blood, serum and a nasopharyngeal or oropharyngeal swab collected by mobile phlebotomists. Participants in the prospective study had the option to provide additional blood draws and questionnaires over an approximately 2-month period. Blood samples from the prospective study were shipped frozen or at room temperature prior to DNA extraction.

This clone was counted only a few times. Its antigen remains undetermined. The input lacks base qualities; no much larger clone sits a single base away. Study-wide findings and limitations: The quantity of clinical and demographic metadata differed by source and by participant and was supplied without curation.

This chain is built from TRBV7-2 and TRBJ1-1, with no D gene named confidently. The source of this sequence is a woman in her thirties or forties who had recovered from COVID-19. Sequenced input: PBMCs or T cells enriched from blood (not recorded which). The DNA sequence is given as TGTGCCACCGGATGGAGGGTGAACACTGAAGCTTTCTTT. It specifies CATGWRVNTEAFF.